This T cell receptor beta chain originates from a study of chemoradiotherapy in HPV16-positive cancers. Points from the study as a whole: Candidate HPV-specific clones and E7-related TCR motifs grew in tumor during treatment. The functional HPV-specific definition rests on just a couple of HPV16-positive patients.

Generated by immunoSEQ multiplex PCR, the TCRdb table keeps only in-frame clones and is missing some. The data contain about 12,000 clones, nearly 90% of them singletons. On this clone: Its matching antigen is unknown.

The sample was gathered from a patient who underwent chemoradiotherapy. The TCR was taken from a human donor with HPV-associated anogenital cancer.

CDR3 sequence reads: CASSPVPGAYQETQYF. The CDR3 DNA reads as TGCGCCAGCAGCCCCGTACCGGGAGCGTACCAAGAGACCCAGTACTTC. This chain uses TRBV4-1 with TRBJ2-5; possibly TRBD2 for D (6 bases). Trimming stripped 4 bases from V and 0 bases from J, with 15 bases between. CDR3 length equals 16 residues. Germline lookup yields CDR1 MGHRA and CDR2 YSYEKL.